The next 2 T cell receptor beta chains were all read from a single sample in a study of CD8+CD57+ T cells in acquired aplastic anemia. TCR beta VDJ and CDR3 profiling used genomic DNA as template. TCRdb itself ran the reads through MiXCR, one entry per CDR3 protein. This sample has 200,000 to 250,000 distinct CDR3 sequences, with approximately 35% found just once. Sequencing was done on a sample of sorted CD4+, CD8+, or CD8+CD57+ T cells (not recorded which) from PBMCs. These TCRs come from a human donor in good health, serving as a control.

To note about this clonotype: Without the conserved terminal phenylalanine or tryptophan, this CDR3 likely stems from a read error. This chain uses TRBV19 with TRBJ2-4; D is perhaps TRBD1 (6 bases). In germline, CDR1 is LNHDA, CDR2 SQIVND (reference sequence). V was pared by 7 bases and J by 0 bases, with 25 bases between. This CDR3 has 19 residues. This CDR3 is CASISPELGHILAKNIQYL. CDR3 DNA sequence: TGTGCCAGTATTTCCCCCGAATTGGGACACATACTAGCCAAAAACATTCAGTACTTG.

The V gene is TRBV2, the J gene TRBJ2-7; 9 positions agree with TRBD2. CDR1 and CDR2 (germline): SNHLY, FYNNEI. The CDR3 length is 15 residues. Trimming took 8 bases from V and 6 from J; bases not matched to a gene: 14. The DNA for the CDR3 is TGTGCCAGCTGGGAAGGACTAGCGTCGCTCTCCGAGCAGTACTTC. Its translation: CASWEGLASLSEQYF.